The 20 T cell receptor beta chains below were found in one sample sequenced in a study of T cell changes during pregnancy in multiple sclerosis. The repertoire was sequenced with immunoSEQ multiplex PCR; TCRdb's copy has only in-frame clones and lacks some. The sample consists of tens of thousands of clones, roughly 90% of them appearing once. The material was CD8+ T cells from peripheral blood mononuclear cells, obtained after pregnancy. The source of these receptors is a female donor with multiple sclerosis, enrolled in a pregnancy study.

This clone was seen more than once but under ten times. The CDR3 spells CASRQGPAAFF. CDR3 nucleotide sequence: TGTGCCAGCCGACAGGGACCTGCGGCTTTCTTT. The rearrangement uses TRBV19 and TRBJ1-1; 7 bases fit TRBD1. The CDR3 runs to 11 residues. V shed 9 bases and J 11 bases; nucleotides not matched to a gene: 9. Germline V CDR1 and CDR2: LNHDA, SQIVND (reference sequence).

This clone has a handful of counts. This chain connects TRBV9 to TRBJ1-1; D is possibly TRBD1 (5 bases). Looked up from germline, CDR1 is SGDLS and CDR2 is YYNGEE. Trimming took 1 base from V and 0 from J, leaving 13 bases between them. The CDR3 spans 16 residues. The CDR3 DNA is TGTGCCAGCAGCGTATTCGAAAAAGGGGTGAACACTGAAGCTTTCTTT. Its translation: CASSVFEKGVNTEAFF.

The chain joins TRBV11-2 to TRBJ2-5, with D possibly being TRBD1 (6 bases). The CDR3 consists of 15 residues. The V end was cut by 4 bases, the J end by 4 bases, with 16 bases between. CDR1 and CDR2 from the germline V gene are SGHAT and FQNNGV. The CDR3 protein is CASSSGDTERETQYF. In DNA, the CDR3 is TGTGCCAGCAGCTCCGGGGACACCGAAAGAGAGACCCAGTACTTC.

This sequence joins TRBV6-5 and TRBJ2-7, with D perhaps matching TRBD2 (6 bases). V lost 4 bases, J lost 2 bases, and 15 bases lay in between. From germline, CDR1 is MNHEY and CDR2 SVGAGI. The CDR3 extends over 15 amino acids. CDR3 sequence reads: CASSSLPAGTYEQYF. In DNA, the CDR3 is TGTGCCAGCAGTTCCCTCCCGGCGGGAACCTACGAGCAGTACTTC.

As DNA, the CDR3 is TGTGCCAGCAGTTACGACAGCTTGGGCACCGGGGAGCTGTTTTTT. Amino acids: CASSYDSLGTGELFF. The rearrangement links TRBV6-5 to TRBJ2-2; a weak D match, TRBD1 (5 bases). Germline V lookup: CDR1 MNHEY, CDR2 SVGAGI. V was shortened by 2 bases and J by 4 bases, with 11 bases between the two germline ends. The CDR3 runs to 15 residues.

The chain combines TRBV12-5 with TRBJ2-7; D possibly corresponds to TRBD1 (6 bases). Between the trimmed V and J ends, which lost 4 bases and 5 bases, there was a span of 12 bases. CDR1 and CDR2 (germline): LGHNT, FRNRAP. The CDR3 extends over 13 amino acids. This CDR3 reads CASGSTHRDEQYF. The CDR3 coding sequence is TGTGCTAGTGGTTCAACCCACAGGGACGAGCAGTACTTC.

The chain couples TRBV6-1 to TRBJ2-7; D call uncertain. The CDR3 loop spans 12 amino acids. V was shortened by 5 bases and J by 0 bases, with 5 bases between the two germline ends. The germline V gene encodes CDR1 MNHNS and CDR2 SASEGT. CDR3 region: CASSLVSYEQYF. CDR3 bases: TGTGCCAGCAGTTTAGTCTCCTACGAGCAGTACTTC.

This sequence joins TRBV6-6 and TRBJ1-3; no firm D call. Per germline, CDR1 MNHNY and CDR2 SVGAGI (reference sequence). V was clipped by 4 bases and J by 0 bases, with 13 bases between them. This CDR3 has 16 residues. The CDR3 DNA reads TGTGCCAGCAGTTCCAAGCTTCCCCCCTCTGGAAACACCATATATTTT. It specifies CASSSKLPPSGNTIYF.

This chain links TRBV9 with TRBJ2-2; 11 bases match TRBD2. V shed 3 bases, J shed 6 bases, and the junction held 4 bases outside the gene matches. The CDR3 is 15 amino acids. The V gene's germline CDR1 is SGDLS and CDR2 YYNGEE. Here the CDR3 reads CASSGVAGGPGELFF. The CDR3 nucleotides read TGTGCCAGCAGCGGGGTAGCGGGGGGGCCCGGGGAGCTGTTTTTT.

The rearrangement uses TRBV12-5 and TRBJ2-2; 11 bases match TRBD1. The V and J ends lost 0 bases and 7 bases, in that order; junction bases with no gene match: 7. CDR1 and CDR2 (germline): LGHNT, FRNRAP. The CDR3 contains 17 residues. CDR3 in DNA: TGTGCTAGTGGTTTGGTCCGGACAGGGGGCGCGGACGGGGAGCTGTTTTTT. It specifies CASGLVRTGGADGELFF.

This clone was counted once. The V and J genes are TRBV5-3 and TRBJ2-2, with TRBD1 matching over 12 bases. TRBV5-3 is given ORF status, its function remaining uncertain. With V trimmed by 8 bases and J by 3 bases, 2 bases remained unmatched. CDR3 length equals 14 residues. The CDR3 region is CARGTGGDTGELFF. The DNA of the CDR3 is TGTGCCAGGGGGACAGGGGGCGACACCGGGGAGCTGTTTTTT.

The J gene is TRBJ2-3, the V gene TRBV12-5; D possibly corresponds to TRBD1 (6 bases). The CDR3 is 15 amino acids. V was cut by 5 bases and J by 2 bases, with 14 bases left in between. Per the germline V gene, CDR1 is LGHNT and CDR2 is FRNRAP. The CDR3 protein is CASGLGGAFTDTQYF. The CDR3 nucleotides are TGTGCTAGTGGTCTAGGGGGTGCCTTCACAGATACGCAGTATTTT.

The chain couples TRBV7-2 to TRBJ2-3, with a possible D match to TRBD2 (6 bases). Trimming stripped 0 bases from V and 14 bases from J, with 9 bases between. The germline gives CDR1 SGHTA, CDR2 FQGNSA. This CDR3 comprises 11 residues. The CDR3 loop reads CASSLAAGRYF. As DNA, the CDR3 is TGTGCCAGCAGCTTAGCCGCGGGGCGGTATTTT.

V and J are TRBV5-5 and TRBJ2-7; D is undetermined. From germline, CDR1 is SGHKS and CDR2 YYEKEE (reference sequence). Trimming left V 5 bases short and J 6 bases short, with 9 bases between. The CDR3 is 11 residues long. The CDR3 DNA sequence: TGTGCCAGCAGTTACTCGAGCGAGCAGTACTTC. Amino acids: CASSYSSEQYF.

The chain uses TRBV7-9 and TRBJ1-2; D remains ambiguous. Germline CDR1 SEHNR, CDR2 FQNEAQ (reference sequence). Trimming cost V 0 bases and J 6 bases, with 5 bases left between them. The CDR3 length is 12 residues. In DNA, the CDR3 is TGTGCCAGCAGCTTAGCGGTAGATGGCTACACCTTC. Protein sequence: CASSLAVDGYTF.

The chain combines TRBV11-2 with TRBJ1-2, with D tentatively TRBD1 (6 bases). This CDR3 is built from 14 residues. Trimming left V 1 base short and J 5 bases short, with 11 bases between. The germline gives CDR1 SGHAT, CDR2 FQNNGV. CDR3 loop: CASSLAGAEYGYTF. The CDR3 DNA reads TGTGCCAGCAGCTTAGCAGGGGCAGAATATGGCTACACCTTC.

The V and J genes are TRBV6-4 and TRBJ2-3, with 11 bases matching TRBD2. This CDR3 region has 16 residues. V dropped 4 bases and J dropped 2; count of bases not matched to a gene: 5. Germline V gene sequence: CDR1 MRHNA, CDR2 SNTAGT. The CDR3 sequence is CASSGASGGFTDTQYF. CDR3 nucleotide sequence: TGTGCCAGCAGTGGGGCTAGCGGGGGGTTCACAGATACGCAGTATTTT.

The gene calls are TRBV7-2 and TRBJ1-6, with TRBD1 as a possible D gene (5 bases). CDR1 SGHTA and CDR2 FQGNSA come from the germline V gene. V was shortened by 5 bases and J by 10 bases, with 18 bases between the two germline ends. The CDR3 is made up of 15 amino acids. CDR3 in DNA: TGTGCCAGCAGCCTGACGACAGTTCTCGTCTCACCCCTCCACTTT. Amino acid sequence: CASSLTTVLVSPLHF.

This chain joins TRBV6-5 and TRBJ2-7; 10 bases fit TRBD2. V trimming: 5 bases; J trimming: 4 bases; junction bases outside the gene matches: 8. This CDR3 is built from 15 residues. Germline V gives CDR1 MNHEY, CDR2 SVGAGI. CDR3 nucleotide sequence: TGTGCCAGCAGTCCCGCTAGCGGGGGCTTTTACGAGCAGTACTTC. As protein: CASSPASGGFYEQYF.

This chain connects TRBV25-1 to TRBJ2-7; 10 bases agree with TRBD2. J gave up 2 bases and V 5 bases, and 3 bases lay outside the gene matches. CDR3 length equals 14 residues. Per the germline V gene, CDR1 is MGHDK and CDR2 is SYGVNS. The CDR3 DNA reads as TGTGCCAGCAGTAAGCGGGGGGGCCCCTACGAGCAGTACTTC. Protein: CASSKRGGPYEQYF.